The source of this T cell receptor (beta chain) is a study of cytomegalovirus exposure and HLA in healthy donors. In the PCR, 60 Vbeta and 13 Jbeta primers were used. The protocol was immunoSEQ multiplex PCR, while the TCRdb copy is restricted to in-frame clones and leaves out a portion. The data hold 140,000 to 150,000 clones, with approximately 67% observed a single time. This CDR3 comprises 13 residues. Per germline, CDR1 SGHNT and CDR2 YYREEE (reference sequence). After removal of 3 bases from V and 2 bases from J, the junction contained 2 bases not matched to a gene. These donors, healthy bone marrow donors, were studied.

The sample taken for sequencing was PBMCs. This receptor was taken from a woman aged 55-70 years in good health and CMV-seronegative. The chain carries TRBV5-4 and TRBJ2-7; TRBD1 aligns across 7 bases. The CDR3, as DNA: TGTGCCAGCAGCTCGGGACAGACCTACGAGCAGTACTTC. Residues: CASSSGQTYEQYF.